This is a list of T cell receptor beta chains from one sample in a study of T cell responses to AZD1222 COVID-19 vaccine. Clones were sequenced by immunoSEQ multiplex PCR, and TCRdb holds only the in-frame ones, with some missing. The sample lists about 140,000 clones, 85% to 95% occurring once. This sample comprised peripheral blood, obtained after recovery from COVID-19. Every receptor here comes from an adult who had recovered from COVID-19. Each CDR3 is given with its conserved first and last residue. A D gene is named only where the DNA matches it firmly. A clone size is listed for some rows: how often the clone was seen (once, few, many), or a class if it is expanded.

D,J,size,V,CDR3,DNA
NA,TRBJ1-2,NA,TRBV7-9,CASSLQDSGYTF,TGTGCCAGCAGCTTACAGGACTCCGGCTACACCTTC
NA,TRBJ1-5,NA,TRBV28,CASIQWGSNQPQHF,TGTGCCAGCATCCAATGGGGGAGCAATCAGCCCCAGCATTTT
TRBD1,TRBJ1-5,NA,TRBV27,CASSPGQGRGGNQPQHF,TGTGCCAGCAGTCCAGGACAGGGTAGAGGAGGCAATCAGCCCCAGCATTTT
NA,TRBJ2-7,NA,TRBV7-9,CASSLAGNRVFYEQYF,TGTGCCAGCAGCTTAGCGGGGAACCGGGTCTTCTACGAGCAGTACTTC
TRBD2,TRBJ2-1,NA,TRBV5-1,CASSLDAPTGRQNEQFF,TGCGCCAGCAGCTTGGATGCCCCTACCGGGAGGCAAAATGAGCAGTTCTTC
TRBD1,TRBJ1-5,NA,TRBV3-1/TRBV3-2,CASSYEGQKPQHF,TGTGCCAGCAGCTACGAGGGACAGAAGCCCCAGCATTTT
TRBD2,TRBJ2-1,NA,TRBV18,CASSPRPNRGSGRSNEQFF,TGTGCCAGCTCACCGCGTCCTAATCGTGGGAGCGGGAGGAGCAATGAGCAGTTCTTC
TRBD1,TRBJ1-5,NA,TRBV4-2,CASSQERGHHQPQHF,TGTGCCAGCAGCCAAGAAAGGGGGCATCATCAGCCCCAGCATTTT
NA,TRBJ2-1,NA,TRBV12-5,CASGLDLWGEEGNEQFF,TGTGCTAGTGGTTTGGACCTCTGGGGGGAGGAAGGCAATGAGCAGTTCTTC
NA,TRBJ1-5,NA,TRBV7-9,CASSLSIRPDQPQHF,TGTGCCAGCAGCTTATCAATTAGACCAGATCAGCCCCAGCATTTT
TRBD1,TRBJ1-6,NA,TRBV7-2,CASSSTGTYNSPLHF,TGTGCCAGCAGCTCGACAGGGACTTATAATTCACCCCTCCACTTT
TRBD2,TRBJ2-1,once,TRBV6-5,CASRSGGPDNEQFF,TGTGCCAGCAGGAGCGGGGGACCCGACAATGAGCAGTTCTTC
TRBD1,TRBJ1-1,NA,TRBV27,CASSRDRGFTEAFF,TGTGCCAGCAGTCGGGACAGGGGTTTCACTGAAGCTTTCTTT
NA,TRBJ2-7,NA,TRBV9,CASSVAPGQNSYEQYF,TGTGCCAGCAGCGTAGCCCCAGGCCAAAACTCCTACGAGCAGTACTTC
NA,TRBJ1-5,NA,TRBV24-1,CATSEGIRGQPQHF,TGTGCCACCAGTGAAGGAATCAGGGGTCAGCCCCAGCATTTT
TRBD2,TRBJ2-1,NA,TRBV6-4,CASKRTSVSNEQFF,TGTGCCAGCAAACGGACTAGCGTGTCGAATGAGCAGTTCTTC
NA,TRBJ2-7,NA,TRBV19,CASSIDGDRWPYEQYF,TGTGCCAGTAGTATAGACGGAGACAGGTGGCCCTACGAGCAGTACTTC
NA,TRBJ1-1,NA,TRBV19,CASSIESEAFF,TGTGCCAGTAGTATAGAAAGTGAAGCTTTCTTT
TRBD1,TRBJ2-3,once,TRBV7-3,CASSLGSGQGFTQYF,TGTGCCAGCAGCTTAGGCTCCGGACAGGGATTTACGCAGTATTTT
NA,TRBJ2-2,NA,TRBV9,CASSVAREYTGELFF,TGTGCCAGCAGCGTAGCGCGGGAATACACCGGGGAGCTGTTTTTT